Shown below are 27 T cell receptor beta chains from a single sample sequenced in a study of shared clonotypes between healthy human individuals. Here immunoSEQ multiplex PCR was the method, and the copy in TCRdb shows in-frame clones only, minus some. The profile shows 550,000 to 600,000 clones, 95% to 98% of them singletons. Terminally differentiated effector memory CD45RA+ cells were left out of the naive CD8 fraction, which was CD45RO-negative and positively selected for CCR7. The material sequenced was naive CD8+ T cells sorted from blood. The source is a man aged 25 to 40 in good health.

The rearrangement uses TRBV7-2 and TRBJ2-5, with no clear D. V lost 3 bases and J lost 10, with 12 bases in between. Germline V gene sequence: CDR1 SGHTA, CDR2 FQGNSA. The CDR3 runs 12 residues. The CDR3 DNA follows: TGTGCCAGCAGCTTGAACACCCAGGACCAGTACTTC. Its protein product is CASSLNTQDQYF.

J is TRBJ2-7 and V is TRBV28; 8 nucleotides align to TRBD2. The CDR3 runs to 13 residues. The V gene's germline CDR1 is MDHEN and CDR2 SYDVKM. Trimming removed 6 bases from V and 2 bases from J; junction bases left unmatched: 3. CDR3 bases: TGTGCCAGCAGCCTTAGCGGGGCCTACGAGCAGTACTTC. Protein sequence: CASSLSGAYEQYF. Together with reference TRBV28 and TRBJ2-7, the CDR3 gives the full variable domain: DVKVTQSSRYLVKRTGEKVFLECVQDMDHENMFWYRQDPGLGLRLIYFSYDVKMKEKGDIPEGYSVSREKKERFSLILESASTNQTSMYLCASSLSGAYEQYFGPGTRLTVT.

Worth noting for this clone: At one of its ends the junction is not consistent with the germline gene, which may arise from a read error. This rearrangement joins TRBV2 to TRBJ2-4, with unresolved D. Per germline, CDR1 SNHLY and CDR2 FYNNEI. The CDR3 extends over 10 amino acids. Here the CDR3 reads CASSGSVEFF. CDR3 DNA: TGTGCCAGCAGTGGGTCCGTCGAGTTCTTC.

The J gene is TRBJ2-1, the V gene TRBV27; TRBD2 matches 12 bases. Germline V gene data show CDR1 as MNHEY and CDR2 as SMNVEV (reference sequence). The V and J ends lost 4 bases and 4 bases, in that order; junction bases with no gene match: 5. CDR3 size: 16 residues. The CDR3: CASSSTLAGGYNEQFF. CDR3 sequence (DNA): TGTGCCAGCAGTTCCACCCTAGCGGGAGGGTACAATGAGCAGTTCTTC.

The rearrangement joins TRBV5-8 to TRBJ2-3; D is perhaps TRBD2 (6 bases). The CDR3 loop spans 15 amino acids. Between the trimmed V and J ends, which lost 2 bases and 1 base, there was a span of 11 bases. Germline V gene sequence: CDR1 SGHTS, CDR2 YDEGEE. The CDR3 sequence: CASSFPGGRTDTQYF. The CDR3 DNA sequence: TGTGCCAGCAGCTTCCCCGGGGGTCGCACAGATACGCAGTATTTT.

The chain links TRBV6-1 to TRBJ2-2; TRBD2 might be the D (6 bases). The germline V and J ends were trimmed by 1 base and 7 bases, with 13 bases remaining between them. The germline V gene has CDR1 MNHNS and CDR2 SASEGT. CDR3 length: 15 residues. The CDR3 loop reads CASSEGRGMGGELFF. The CDR3 coding sequence is TGTGCCAGCAGTGAAGGCCGGGGGATGGGCGGGGAGCTGTTTTTT.

This chain connects TRBV7-9 to TRBJ1-1, with 8 bases aligning to TRBD1. Germline CDR1 is SEHNR and CDR2 is FQNEAQ (reference sequence). The CDR3 contains 18 residues. J gave up 4 bases and V 6 bases, and 19 bases lay outside the gene matches. The CDR3, as DNA: TGTGCCAGCAGTTCAGTTAGGGACAGGATCACTTCGGGCACTGAAGCTTTCTTT. It translates to CASSSVRDRITSGTEAFF.

V gene TRBV7-3 combines with J gene TRBJ1-3, with 8 positions matching TRBD1. This CDR3 region has 16 residues. Germline loops: CDR1 SGHTA, CDR2 FQGTGA. V lost 5 bases and J lost 2; bases outside the gene matches: 8. Written as DNA, the CDR3 is TGTGCCAGCAGCCCGAGCCCCAGGGGGCCTGGAAACACCATATATTTT. Protein sequence: CASSPSPRGPGNTIYF. The variable domain in full, completed from reference TRBV7-3 and TRBJ1-3, reads GAGVSQTPSNKVTEKGKYVELRCDPISGHTALYWYRQSLGQGPEFLIYFQGTGAADDSGLPNDRFFAVRPEGSVSTLKIQRTERGDSAVYLCASSPSPRGPGNTIYFGEGSWLTVV.

This rearrangement joins TRBV7-9 to TRBJ2-7, with D perhaps TRBD1 (6 bases). In germline, CDR1 is SEHNR, CDR2 FQNEAQ (reference sequence). Trimming took off 5 bases at V and 2 bases at J, with 10 bases between the two ends. CDR3 length equals 13 residues. The CDR3 spells CASSHREAYEQYF. The CDR3 DNA follows: TGTGCCAGCAGCCACAGGGAAGCCTACGAGCAGTACTTC.

The chain recombines TRBV7-9 with TRBJ2-7, with D possibly being TRBD1 (5 bases). CDR1 and CDR2 (germline): SEHNR, FQNEAQ (reference sequence). The CDR3 contains 15 residues. V was shortened by 5 bases and J by 0 bases, with 14 bases between the two germline ends. CDR3 DNA: TGTGCCAGCAGCACGGTTCGTAGGGGCTCCTACGAGCAGTACTTC. This gives the protein CASSTVRRGSYEQYF.

As regards this clone: The sample carries other DNA sequences with the same CDR3. CDR3 DNA sequence: TGTGCCATCAGCAGACTAGCGGGAGCTTACGAGCAGTACTTC. Its protein product is CAISRLAGAYEQYF. The chain is built from TRBV10-3 and TRBJ2-7, with 12 bases identical to TRBD2. V dropped 6 bases and J dropped 4; count of bases not matched to a gene: 4. The CDR3 extends over 14 amino acids. The germline gives CDR1 ENHRY, CDR2 SYGVKD.

This sequence joins TRBV7-2 and TRBJ2-7; D is perhaps TRBD1 (6 bases). The CDR3 has 12 residues. The ends were cut back, 4 bases at V and 5 bases at J, with 9 bases in the middle. CDR1 and CDR2 (germline): SGHTA, FQGNSA. CDR3 bases: TGTGCCAGCAGCTCCGACAGGCACGAGCAGTACTTC. Its protein is CASSSDRHEQYF.

The V gene is TRBV5-5, the J gene TRBJ1-2; possible D gene TRBD1, 5 bases. The CDR3 consists of 14 residues. The V end was cut by 0 bases, the J end by 4 bases, with 10 bases between. Looked up from germline, CDR1 is SGHKS and CDR2 is YYEKEE (reference sequence). DNA for the CDR3: TGTGCCAGCAGCTTGGCAGGGTTCAGCTATGGCTACACCTTC. Its translation: CASSLAGFSYGYTF.

The chain links TRBV28 to TRBJ2-5, with D perhaps matching TRBD1 or TRBD2 (5 bases each). Germline assignment: CDR1 MDHEN and CDR2 SYDVKM. Between the trimmed V and J ends, which lost 9 bases and 2 bases, there was a span of 16 bases. The CDR3 is made up of 14 amino acids. CDR3 sequence: CASLDRDGQETQYF. CDR3 DNA: TGTGCCAGTTTGGACCGGGACGGACAAGAGACCCAGTACTTC.

The chain has TRBV27 and TRBJ1-2; D gene unclear. From germline, CDR1 is MNHEY and CDR2 SMNVEV (reference sequence). The CDR3 has 15 residues. With 3 bases removed from V and 2 bases from J, the gap between germline ends came to 13 bases. The CDR3 sequence: CASSFIEGRNYGYTF. DNA for the CDR3: TGTGCCAGCAGTTTTATAGAGGGAAGAAACTATGGCTACACCTTC.

The chain carries TRBV5-1 and TRBJ2-1; possibly TRBD1 for D (5 bases). Germline CDR1 is SGHRS and CDR2 is YFSETQ. The V gene lost 4 bases and the J gene lost 0 bases, with 11 bases spanning the gap. The CDR3 sequence is 15 residues long. CDR3 coding DNA: TGCGCCAGCAGCCCCCGACAGAGCTCCTACAATGAGCAGTTCTTC. This codes for CASSPRQSSYNEQFF.

This chain uses TRBV4-1 with TRBJ2-1, with D uncertain. From germline, CDR1 is MGHRA and CDR2 YSYEKL. This CDR3 comprises 17 residues. V lost 3 bases and J lost 2, with 17 bases in between. For the CDR3, the DNA is TGCGCCAGCAGCCATGTAGGAAGTGTCGGACCCTACAATGAGCAGTTCTTC. Amino acids: CASSHVGSVGPYNEQFF.

The chain is built from TRBV28 and TRBJ2-1, with 11 positions matching TRBD2. The germline CDR1 and CDR2 sequences are MDHEN and SYDVKM. V was pared by 6 bases and J by 7 bases, with 5 bases of the junction left unmatched. CDR3 size: 14 residues. This CDR3 is CASRLAGGMNEQFF. In DNA form, the CDR3 reads TGTGCCAGCAGATTAGCGGGAGGGATGAATGAGCAGTTCTTC.

This chain links TRBV10-3 with TRBJ2-5; 8 nucleotides align to TRBD1. The DNA end favors TRBJ2-7, so the J call may be wrong. From germline, CDR1 is ENHRY and CDR2 SYGVKD. This CDR3 region has 15 residues. The CDR3 here is CAISESMDRVYEQYF. Written as DNA, the CDR3 is TGTGCCATCAGTGAGTCCATGGACAGGGTATACGAGCAGTACTTC.

The CDR3 DNA sequence: TGTGCCTGGAGTCTTACAGGGGGAGTAGCTGAAGCTTTCTTT. Protein sequence: CAWSLTGGVAEAFF. The chain is built from TRBV30 and TRBJ1-1, with 8 nucleotides matching TRBD1. Trimming cost V 2 bases and J 6 bases; bases outside gene matches: 8. The CDR3 consists of 14 residues. The germline V gene has CDR1 GTSNPN and CDR2 SVGIG (reference sequence).

The rearrangement uses TRBV7-9 and TRBJ1-2, with no clear D. Germline V gene data show CDR1 as SEHNR and CDR2 as FQNEAQ (reference sequence). The CDR3 covers 18 residues. V lost 4 bases and J lost 4, with 25 bases in between. Here the CDR3 DNA reads TGTGCCAGCAGCTCTCAAGGACCGGATGAGACTCGTTCCTATGGCTACACCTTC. This encodes CASSSQGPDETRSYGYTF.

With regard to this clone: Distinct nucleotide sequences in the sample also encode this CDR3. The chain carries TRBV6-5 and TRBJ1-5; D remains ambiguous. CDR3 size: 13 residues. Per germline, CDR1 MNHEY and CDR2 SVGAGI. V was cut by 2 bases and J by 7 bases, with 9 bases left in between. The CDR3, as DNA: TGTGCCAGCAGTTACGGGCAGTCCCAGCCCCAGCATTTT. Its protein is CASSYGQSQPQHF.

The gene calls are TRBV4-3 and TRBJ1-3, with D perhaps matching TRBD1 (5 bases). V gave up 0 bases and J gave up 2 bases, with 8 bases separating them. Germline V gives CDR1 LGHNA, CDR2 YSLEER. The CDR3 spans 15 residues. CDR3 sequence: CASSQDRVTGNTIYF. The CDR3 nucleotides read TGCGCCAGCAGCCAAGACAGGGTAACTGGAAACACCATATATTTT.

This clone was picked up one time. This rearrangement joins TRBV7-9 to TRBJ2-4; the D gene is possibly TRBD1 (5 bases). The CDR3 length is 14 residues. V gave up 2 bases and J gave up 8 bases, with 13 bases separating them. CDR1 is SEHNR, CDR2 FQNEAQ, per germline (reference sequence). The CDR3 nucleotides read TGTGCCAGCAGCTTACCCCTCCCCAGGGACATTCAGTACTTC. Its translation is CASSLPLPRDIQYF.

The J gene is TRBJ2-3, the V gene TRBV19, with TRBD2 matching over 12 bases. Germline-derived CDR1 and CDR2 are LNHDA and SQIVND (reference sequence). This CDR3 region has 16 residues. Trimming removed 3 bases from V and 2 bases from J; junction bases left unmatched: 3. CDR3 region: CASSMGLAGPTDTQYF. In DNA, the CDR3 is TGTGCCAGTAGTATGGGACTAGCGGGTCCCACAGATACGCAGTATTTT.

This chain joins TRBV4-1 and TRBJ2-7, with 8 bases matching TRBD2. J gave up 4 bases and V 4 bases, and 12 bases lay outside the gene matches. The CDR3 is 16 residues long. The germline CDR1 and CDR2 sequences are MGHRA and YSYEKL. CDR3 residues: CASSLSGLADEYEQYF. The CDR3 coding sequence is TGCGCCAGCAGCCTATCAGGACTAGCCGATGAATACGAGCAGTACTTC.

This chain joins TRBV18 and TRBJ2-1; unclear D gene. The CDR3 is 15 amino acids. V lost 6 bases, J lost 4 bases, and 16 bases lay in between. The germline V gene encodes CDR1 KGHSH and CDR2 LQKENI. The CDR3 loop reads CASSRNVGLYNEQFF. CDR3 nucleotides: TGTGCCAGCTCCCGTAACGTGGGGTTGTACAATGAGCAGTTCTTC.